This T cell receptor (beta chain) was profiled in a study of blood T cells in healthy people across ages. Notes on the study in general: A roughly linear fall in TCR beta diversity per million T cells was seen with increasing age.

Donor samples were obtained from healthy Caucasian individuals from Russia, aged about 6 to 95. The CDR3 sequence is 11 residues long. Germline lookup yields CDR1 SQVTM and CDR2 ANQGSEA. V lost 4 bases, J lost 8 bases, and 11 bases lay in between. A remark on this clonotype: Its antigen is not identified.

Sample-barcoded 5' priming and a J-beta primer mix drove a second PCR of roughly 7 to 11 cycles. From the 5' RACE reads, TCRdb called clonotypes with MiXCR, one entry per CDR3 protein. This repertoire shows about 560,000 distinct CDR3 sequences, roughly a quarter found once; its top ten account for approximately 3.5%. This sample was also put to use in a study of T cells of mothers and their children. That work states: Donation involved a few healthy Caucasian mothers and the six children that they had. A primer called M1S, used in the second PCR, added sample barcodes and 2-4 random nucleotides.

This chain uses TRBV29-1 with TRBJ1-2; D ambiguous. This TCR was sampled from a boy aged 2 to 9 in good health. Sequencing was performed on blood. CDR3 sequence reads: CSVAHGWGYTF. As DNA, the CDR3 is TGCAGCGTTGCACACGGATGGGGCTACACCTTC.